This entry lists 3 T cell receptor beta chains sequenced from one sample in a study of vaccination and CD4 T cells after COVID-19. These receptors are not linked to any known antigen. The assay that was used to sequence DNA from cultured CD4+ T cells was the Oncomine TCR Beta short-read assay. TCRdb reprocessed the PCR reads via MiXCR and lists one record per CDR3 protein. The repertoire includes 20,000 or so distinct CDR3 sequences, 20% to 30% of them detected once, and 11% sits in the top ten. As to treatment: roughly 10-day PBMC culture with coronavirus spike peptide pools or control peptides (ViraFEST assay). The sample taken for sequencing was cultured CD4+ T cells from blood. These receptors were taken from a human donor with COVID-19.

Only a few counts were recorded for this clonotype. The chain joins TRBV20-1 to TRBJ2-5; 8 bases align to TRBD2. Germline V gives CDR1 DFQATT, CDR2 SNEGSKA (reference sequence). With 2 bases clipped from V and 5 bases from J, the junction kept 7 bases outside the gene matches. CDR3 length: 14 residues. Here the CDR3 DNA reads TGCAGTGCTAGATCCCCCGGGGGGGGGGAGACCCAGTACTTC. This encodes CSARSPGGGETQYF.

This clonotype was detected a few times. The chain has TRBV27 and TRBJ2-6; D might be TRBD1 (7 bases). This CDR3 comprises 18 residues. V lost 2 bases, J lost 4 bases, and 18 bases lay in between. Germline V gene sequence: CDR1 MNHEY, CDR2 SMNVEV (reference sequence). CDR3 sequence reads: CASSLRGRGVRGANVLTF. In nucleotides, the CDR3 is TGTGCCAGCAGTTTAAGGGGGCGCGGGGTCAGGGGGGCCAACGTCCTGACTTTC.

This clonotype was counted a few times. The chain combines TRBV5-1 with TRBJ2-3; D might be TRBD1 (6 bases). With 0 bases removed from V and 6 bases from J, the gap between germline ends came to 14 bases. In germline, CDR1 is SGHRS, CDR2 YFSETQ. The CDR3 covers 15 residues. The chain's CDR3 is CASSLGDGQGDTQYF. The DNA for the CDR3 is TGCGCCAGCAGCTTGGGAGACGGTCAGGGGGATACGCAGTATTTT.